A selection of T cell receptor beta chains follows, all from one sample in a study of T-cell reconstitution after alpha-beta-depleted transplantation in children. TCRdb fed the PCR reads into MiXCR, producing one record per CDR3 protein. The sample holds about 980,000 distinct CDR3 sequences, around 30% seen once. The sample here was PBMCs, mostly from graft donor cells, taken 360 days after TCRalphabeta/CD19-depleted stem cell transplant. These receptors were obtained from a boy younger than two who had a stem cell transplant for SCID, so the T cells may come from the graft donor. The CDR3 runs from the conserved cysteine through the conserved F or W. D genes are given only for firm matches. Size is stated for part of the rows, as once, few or many counts, or as a class when the clone is expanded.

d_gene: NA
j_gene: TRBJ2-1
v_gene: TRBV13
len: 14
abundance: NA
CDR3nt: TGTGCCAGCAGCTCACGACAGGCTTACAATGAGCAGTTCTTC
CDR3aa: CASSSRQAYNEQFF

d_gene: NA
j_gene: TRBJ1-3
v_gene: TRBV4-1
len: 13
abundance: NA
CDR3nt: TGCGCCAGCAGCCAAGCAGGGTTAAACACCATATATTTT
CDR3aa: CASSQAGLNTIYF

d_gene: NA
j_gene: TRBJ2-5
v_gene: TRBV2
len: 13
abundance: many
CDR3nt: TGTGCCAGCAGTGGCGGGGGCGGGGAGACCCAGTACTTC
CDR3aa: CASSGGGGETQYF

d_gene: NA
j_gene: TRBJ2-7
v_gene: TRBV15
len: 13
abundance: NA
CDR3nt: TGTGCCACCAGCAGAGGACTAGCCTACGAGCAGTACTTC
CDR3aa: CATSRGLAYEQYF

d_gene: NA
j_gene: TRBJ2-5
v_gene: TRBV5-6
len: 14
abundance: few
CDR3nt: TGTGCCAGCAGCTTGGCCGCTAGCGAAGAGACCCAGTACTTC
CDR3aa: CASSLAASEETQYF

d_gene: NA
j_gene: TRBJ1-5
v_gene: TRBV20-1
len: 15
abundance: few
CDR3nt: TGCAGTGCTAGCCCGGACGGAGTTGGCAATCAGCCCCAGCATTTT
CDR3aa: CSASPDGVGNQPQHF

d_gene: NA
j_gene: TRBJ2-1
v_gene: TRBV13
len: 15
abundance: NA
CDR3nt: TGTGCCAGCAGAATAACAGGGGCGGGGTACAATGAGCAGTTCTTC
CDR3aa: CASRITGAGYNEQFF

d_gene: TRBD2
j_gene: TRBJ2-5
v_gene: TRBV4-1
len: 16
abundance: NA
CDR3nt: TGCGCCAGCAGCTCCAGGACTAGCGGGGAGGGGGACACCCAGTACTTC
CDR3aa: CASSSRTSGEGDTQYF

d_gene: NA
j_gene: TRBJ2-4
v_gene: TRBV9
len: 15
abundance: NA
CDR3nt: TGTGCCAGCAGCAAGGGGGGGCTGGCCAAAAACATTCAGTACTTC
CDR3aa: CASSKGGLAKNIQYF

d_gene: NA
j_gene: TRBJ2-1
v_gene: TRBV7-9
len: 15
abundance: NA
CDR3nt: TGTGCCAGCAGCTTAGGCGACAGTCTCTACAATGAGCAGTTCTTC
CDR3aa: CASSLGDSLYNEQFF

d_gene: NA
j_gene: TRBJ1-2
v_gene: TRBV28
len: 14
abundance: NA
CDR3nt: TGTGCCAGCAGTTCGCCGGCCCTAAGGAATGGCTACACCTTC
CDR3aa: CASSSPALRNGYTF

d_gene: NA
j_gene: TRBJ2-5
v_gene: TRBV12-3/TRBV12-4
len: 16
abundance: few
CDR3nt: TGTGCCAGCAGTTTTCCGCAGGGCGACTTCCAAGAGACCCAGTACTTC
CDR3aa: CASSFPQGDFQETQYF

d_gene: NA
j_gene: TRBJ2-3
v_gene: TRBV7-2
len: 14
abundance: few
CDR3nt: TGTGCCAGCAGCCACCGAGGAGACTTTGATACGCAGTATTTT
CDR3aa: CASSHRGDFDTQYF

d_gene: NA
j_gene: TRBJ2-5
v_gene: TRBV10-3
len: 14
abundance: NA
CDR3nt: TGTGCCATCAGTGTCGCCGGGAACAAAGAGACCCAGTACTTC
CDR3aa: CAISVAGNKETQYF

d_gene: NA
j_gene: TRBJ2-3
v_gene: TRBV10-3
len: 16
abundance: once
CDR3nt: TGTGCCACCAGCCTCACCGTGGGACCTAGCACAGATACGCAGTATTTT
CDR3aa: CATSLTVGPSTDTQYF

d_gene: TRBD1
j_gene: TRBJ2-1
v_gene: TRBV5-6
len: 15
abundance: few
CDR3nt: TGTGCCAGCAGCTTTACTCCAGGGGGCGGGAATGAGCAGTTCTTC
CDR3aa: CASSFTPGGGNEQFF

d_gene: NA
j_gene: TRBJ2-3
v_gene: TRBV6-1
len: 13
abundance: few
CDR3nt: TGTGCCAGCACCCCAACCAGCGGGGATACGCAGTATTTT
CDR3aa: CASTPTSGDTQYF

d_gene: TRBD1
j_gene: TRBJ1-5
v_gene: TRBV19
len: 15
abundance: NA
CDR3nt: TGTGCCAGTAGCCCAAGACAGGGTCTCAATCAGCCCCAGCATTTT
CDR3aa: CASSPRQGLNQPQHF

d_gene: NA
j_gene: TRBJ2-5
v_gene: TRBV29-1
len: 14
abundance: NA
CDR3nt: TGCAGCGTCGCCCACTTGCGCGACCACGAGACCCAGTACTTC
CDR3aa: CSVAHLRDHETQYF

d_gene: TRBD1
j_gene: TRBJ1-3
v_gene: TRBV18
len: 16
abundance: NA
CDR3nt: TGTGCCAGCTCACCTGGACAGGCCGTCTCTGGAAACACCATATATTTT
CDR3aa: CASSPGQAVSGNTIYF

d_gene: NA
j_gene: TRBJ2-3
v_gene: TRBV7-9
len: 16
abundance: NA
CDR3nt: TGTGCCAGCAGCCCCCCCGGAGGAGGGTTGGGAGATACGCAGTATTTT
CDR3aa: CASSPPGGGLGDTQYF

d_gene: NA
j_gene: TRBJ2-3
v_gene: TRBV5-1
len: 16
abundance: NA
CDR3nt: TGCGCCAGCAGCTTGGGGCCCCTCCAGCCCCAAGATACGCAGTATTTT
CDR3aa: CASSLGPLQPQDTQYF

d_gene: NA
j_gene: TRBJ2-2
v_gene: TRBV6-5
len: 15
abundance: NA
CDR3nt: TGTGCCAGCAGTTACGTGGGGTTGGGAACCGGGGAGCTGTTTTTT
CDR3aa: CASSYVGLGTGELFF